These T cell receptor beta chains were read from a single sample in a study of blood T cell repertoires in COVID-19. Profiled with immunoSEQ multiplex PCR; TCRdb holds only in-frame clones, not every one. Of 200,000 to 250,000 clones listed, around 84% are singletons. The sequencing sample was made of peripheral blood. These receptor sequences come from a man aged 25-45 years with active or convalescent COVID-19. Each CDR3 is given with its conserved first and last residue. A D gene is named only where the DNA matches it firmly. For some rows the clone size is stated as once, few or many, or as a class when expanded; others skip it.

NA,TRBJ1-2,NA,TRBV7-2,TGTGCCAGCAGCCCAAAGACAGGAGTCTATGGCTACACCTTC,CASSPKTGVYGYTF
NA,TRBJ1-4,NA,TRBV28,TGTGCCAGCAGGGGCCAGGGGCACCTGTTTTTT,CASRGQGHLFF
once,TRBJ2-7,NA,TRBV28,TGTGCCAGCAGTCGCATGGGACTTGAATCCTACGAGCAGTACTTC,CASSRMGLESYEQYF
NA,TRBJ1-1,NA,TRBV6-5,TGTGCCAGCAGTCGCCAGGGTACGGTGAACACTGAAGCTTTCTTT,CASSRQGTVNTEAFF
NA,TRBJ2-5,NA,TRBV6-5,TGTGCCAGCAGCCCCGGGGGGACCCAGTACTTC,CASSPGGTQYF
NA,TRBJ2-1,NA,TRBV2,TGTGCCAGCAGTCCATCCGGGATCCACAATGATGAGCAGTTCTTC,CASSPSGIHNDEQFF
NA,TRBJ2-5,NA,TRBV5-1,TGCGCCAGCGGGGGCGGGAGAGCGGTAGAGACCCAGTACTTC,CASGGGRAVETQYF
NA,TRBJ1-5,NA,TRBV7-6,TGTGCCAGCAGCTTGGACAGCTGGAATCAGCCCCAGCATTTT,CASSLDSWNQPQHF
NA,TRBJ2-2,NA,TRBV7-2,TGTGCCAGCAGCACATACAACACCGGGGAGCTGTTTTTT,CASSTYNTGELFF
NA,TRBJ2-7,NA,TRBV12-1,TGTGCCAGCAGCTTTGAAGGACTAGCGGGTCCCTACGAGCAGTACTTC,CASSFEGLAGPYEQYF
NA,TRBJ1-2,TRBD1,TRBV5-8,TGTGCCAGCAGCTTGGACCACAGGGGGGCCAACTATGGCTACACCTTC,CASSLDHRGANYGYTF
NA,TRBJ2-1,TRBD2,TRBV3-1/TRBV3-2,TGTGCCAGCAGCGTTGCAGCGGGAGCCTACAATGAGCAGTTCTTC,CASSVAAGAYNEQFF
NA,TRBJ2-7,NA,TRBV6-1,TGTGCCAGCAGTGAAAGGGGGCGCGGGGACGGCTACGAGCAGTACTTC,CASSERGRGDGYEQYF
NA,TRBJ2-5,TRBD2,TRBV4-2,TGTGCCAGCAGCCAAGCTAGCGGGAGAGGGTCGGAGACCCAGTACTTC,CASSQASGRGSETQYF
NA,TRBJ1-1,NA,TRBV29-1,TGCAGCGGTTATGCAGAGGTAAGCACTGAAGCTTTCTTT,CSGYAEVSTEAFF
once,TRBJ2-7,NA,TRBV29-1,TGCAGCGTTGGAGGGTTTTTGGGCGTGGGCTCCTACGAGCAGTACTTC,CSVGGFLGVGSYEQYF
once,TRBJ2-3,TRBD2,TRBV27,TGTGCCAGCAGTTTGGGAGGGATCACAGATACGCAGTATTTT,CASSLGGITDTQYF
NA,TRBJ2-2,NA,TRBV30,TGTGCCTGGCAAACCTACTCGAACACCGGGGAGCTGTTTTTT,CAWQTYSNTGELFF
NA,TRBJ1-1,TRBD1,TRBV2,TGTGCCAGCAGTGAAGGACAGGGGACCACTGAAGCTTTCTTT,CASSEGQGTTEAFF
NA,TRBJ2-5,NA,TRBV5-1,TGCGCCAGCACAGAGGGAGAGACCCAGTACTTC,CASTEGETQYF
NA,TRBJ1-5,TRBD1,TRBV11-2,TGTGCCAGCAGCTTAGGACAGGGTAGCAATCAGCCCCAGCATTTT,CASSLGQGSNQPQHF
NA,TRBJ1-2,NA,TRBV6-6,TGTGCCAGCAGATCCCGAGCGGGGGACTATGGCTACACCTTC,CASRSRAGDYGYTF
NA,TRBJ2-7,NA,TRBV5-5,TGTGCCAGCGCAGAGGGCAGTTTAACCTACGAGCAGTACTTC,CASAEGSLTYEQYF
few,TRBJ2-2,NA,TRBV14,TGTGCCAGCAGCCAAAACTCGGCCGGGGAGCTGTTTTTT,CASSQNSAGELFF
NA,TRBJ2-1,TRBD2,TRBV5-4,TGTGCCAGCAGCTTGGATAGCGGGAGGCCCAATGAGCAGTTCTTC,CASSLDSGRPNEQFF
NA,TRBJ2-3,TRBD2,TRBV19,TGTGCCAGTAGTACTCGCTCAGGACTAGCGGGGGCAGATACGCAGTATTTT,CASSTRSGLAGADTQYF
NA,TRBJ1-1,NA,TRBV21-1,TGTGCCAGCAGCAACCCCCTCTCGAGACAGAGTCCGAACACTGAAGCTTTCTTT,CASSNPLSRQSPNTEAFF
NA,TRBJ1-4,NA,TRBV5-4,TGTGCCAGCAGCCCTGAGGTTGGGCGGGTAGGAAAACTGTTTTTT,CASSPEVGRVGKLFF
NA,TRBJ1-2,TRBD1,TRBV3-1/TRBV3-2,TGTGCCAGCAGCCTTGACCCTCCGGGACAGGGGACCTATGGCTACACCTTC,CASSLDPPGQGTYGYTF
NA,TRBJ2-7,NA,TRBV5-8,TGTGCCAGCAGCTTGGTTGGACGGGGGTACTTC,CASSLVGRGYF
once,TRBJ2-5,NA,TRBV20-1,TGCAGTGCTAGTCCTAAGACAGGTGGTGGGAAAGAGACCCAGTACTTC,CSASPKTGGGKETQYF
NA,TRBJ2-5,NA,TRBV12-5,TGTGCTAGTGGGAACAGGTTAGGAGAGACCCAGTACTTC,CASGNRLGETQYF
NA,TRBJ2-7,NA,TRBV28,TGTGCCAGCAGTTTAGGGGCCCCTGGACAGCCAAATTCCTACGAGCAGTACTTC,CASSLGAPGQPNSYEQYF
NA,TRBJ1-6,TRBD1,TRBV5-6,TGTGCCAGCAGCCTGCCGGGACAGGGTAATTCACCCCTCCACTTT,CASSLPGQGNSPLHF
NA,TRBJ2-7,NA,TRBV7-9,TGTGCCAGCAGCTCGACTAAGCACGAGCAGTACTTC,CASSSTKHEQYF
NA,TRBJ1-5,NA,TRBV12-2,TGCGTAAGCCTTAATCAGCCCCAGCATTTT,CVSLNQPQHF
NA,TRBJ1-2,NA,TRBV30,TGTGCCTGGAGTACATGGGCGCATTATGGCTACACCTTC,CAWSTWAHYGYTF
NA,TRBJ2-7,TRBD2,TRBV3-1/TRBV3-2,TGTGCCAGCCGGGGGGGGAGCGAGCAGTACTTC,CASRGGSEQYF
NA,TRBJ2-1,TRBD2,TRBV4-3,TGCGCCAGCAGCCAAGATTGGCGGGGGGGGTACAATGAGCAGTTCTTC,CASSQDWRGGYNEQFF
NA,TRBJ1-2,TRBD1,TRBV5-1,TGCGCCAGCAGCCCGTACGGGACAGGGGGTCCCACTAACTATGGCTACACCTTC,CASSPYGTGGPTNYGYTF
NA,TRBJ1-1,NA,TRBV2,TGTGCCAGCAGTGATCAGGGGAGCACTGAAGCTTTCTTT,CASSDQGSTEAFF
NA,TRBJ2-1,NA,TRBV2,TGTGCCAGCAGTGAAGTAGAGGCGGGACTGGCCCACAATGAGCAGTTCTTC,CASSEVEAGLAHNEQFF
NA,TRBJ2-5,NA,TRBV5-1,TGCGCCAGCAGCTTGTCCGGGTCGGAAGAGACCCAGTACTTC,CASSLSGSEETQYF
NA,TRBJ2-5,TRBD2,TRBV9,TGTGCCAGCAGCTCTAGCGGGGGGATTCAAGAGACCCAGTACTTC,CASSSSGGIQETQYF
NA,TRBJ2-3,NA,TRBV19,TGTGCCAGTAGTATAGAAGCATTCATAGATACGCAGTATTTT,CASSIEAFIDTQYF
NA,TRBJ2-7,NA,TRBV30,TGTGCCTGGAGGGGGGAGGGGGTCAGCGAGCAGTACTTC,CAWRGEGVSEQYF
NA,TRBJ2-7,NA,TRBV6-4,TGTGCCAGCAGTGACTCGAGGAGGGGCGAGCAGTACTTC,CASSDSRRGEQYF
NA,TRBJ1-6,TRBD1,TRBV6-5,TGTGCCAGCAGTTTGGTACAGGGACAGATTAATTCACCCCTCCACTTT,CASSLVQGQINSPLHF